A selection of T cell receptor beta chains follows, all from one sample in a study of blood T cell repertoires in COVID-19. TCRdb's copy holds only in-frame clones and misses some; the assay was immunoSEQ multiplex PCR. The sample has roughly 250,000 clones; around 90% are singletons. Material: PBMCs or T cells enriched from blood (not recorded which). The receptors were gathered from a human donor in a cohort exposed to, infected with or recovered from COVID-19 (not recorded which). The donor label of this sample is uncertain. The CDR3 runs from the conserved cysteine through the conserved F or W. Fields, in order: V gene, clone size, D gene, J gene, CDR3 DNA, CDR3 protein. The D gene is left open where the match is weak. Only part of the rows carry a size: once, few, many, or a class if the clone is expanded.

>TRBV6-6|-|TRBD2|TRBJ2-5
TGTGCCAGCAGTTACTCTCGAGGGGAGGGGACCCAGTACTTC
CASSYSRGEGTQYF
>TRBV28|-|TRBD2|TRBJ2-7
TGTGCCAGCTTACCCCCGGGGGGGTCCTACGAGCAGTACTTC
CASLPPGGSYEQYF
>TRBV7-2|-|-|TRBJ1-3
TGTGCCAGCAGCTTCTACCACCACAGGGACGGAAACACCATATATTTT
CASSFYHHRDGNTIYF
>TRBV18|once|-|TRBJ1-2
TGTGCCAGCTCACCGCGGGACGGGGCTAACTATGGCTACACCTTC
CASSPRDGANYGYTF
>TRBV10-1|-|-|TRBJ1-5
TGCGCCAGCAGTGATCCGGACAGTTATAGCAATCAGCCCCAGCATTTT
CASSDPDSYSNQPQHF
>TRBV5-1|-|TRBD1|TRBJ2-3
TGCGCCAGTCTGGGGGACAGACTCACAGATACGCAGTATTTT
CASLGDRLTDTQYF
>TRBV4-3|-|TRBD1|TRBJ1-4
TGCGCCAGCAGCCAAGGTTCACAGGGGTCAAATGAAAAACTGTTTTTT
CASSQGSQGSNEKLFF
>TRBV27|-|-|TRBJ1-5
TGTGCCAGCAGTTTATCGGCGGGACAGCCCCAGCATTTT
CASSLSAGQPQHF
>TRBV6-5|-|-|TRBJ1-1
TGTGCCAGCAGTTACTCGGGCTTGACGCTACACACTGAAGCTTTCTTT
CASSYSGLTLHTEAFF
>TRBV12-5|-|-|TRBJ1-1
TGTGCTAGTGGTTTGGAACTTGGGGGGATGGCGCCTTTTTTCGGGACTAAAGACACTGAAGCTTTCTTT
CASGLELGGMAPFFGTKDTEAFF
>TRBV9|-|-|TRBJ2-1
TGTGCCAGCAGCGTAGATGTAGCAGGGGATGAGCAGTTCTTC
CASSVDVAGDEQFF
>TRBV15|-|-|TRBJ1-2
TGTGCCACCAGCAGAGATCGAGGGAGCTACGATGGCTACACCTTC
CATSRDRGSYDGYTF
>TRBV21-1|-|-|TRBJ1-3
TGTGCCAGCAGCAAAGTGCGGTTTCTTGACAGAACAATCTCTGGAAACACCATATATTTT
CASSKVRFLDRTISGNTIYF
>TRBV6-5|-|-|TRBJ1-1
TGTGCCAGCAGGCTCTCACCTTTCCTAGGCGCTTTCTTT
CASRLSPFLGAFF
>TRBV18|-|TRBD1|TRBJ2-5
TGTGCCAGCTCACTGACAGGGGGGGAAGAGACCCAGTACTTC
CASSLTGGEETQYF
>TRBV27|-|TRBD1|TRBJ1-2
TGTGCCAGCAGGAAAGGAGACAGGGTAAATGGCTACACCTTC
CASRKGDRVNGYTF
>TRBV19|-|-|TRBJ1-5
TGTGCCAGTAGTTGGGGAGAGACGCGGCAGCCCCAGCATTTT
CASSWGETRQPQHF
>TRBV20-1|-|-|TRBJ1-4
TGCAGTGCTAGTTCACAGGGATTAAGTCATGAAAAACTGTTTTTT
CSASSQGLSHEKLFF
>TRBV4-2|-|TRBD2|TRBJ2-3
TGTGCCAGCAGCCAAGGGGGTAGCGGGGGTATAGATACGCAGTATTTT
CASSQGGSGGIDTQYF
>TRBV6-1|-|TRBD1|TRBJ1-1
TGTGCCAGCAGTGAAGCCCAGGGACAGGGGGCGAGGGGTTGG
CASSEAQGQGARGW
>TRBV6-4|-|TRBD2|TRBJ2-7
TGTGCCAGCAGTGACTCTGTTGGGACTAGCGACCGGTTCTCCTACTACGAGCAGTACTTC
CASSDSVGTSDRFSYYEQYF
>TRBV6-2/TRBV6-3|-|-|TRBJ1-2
TGTGCCAGCAGCCTAATTTTCCGGGACTTAAAGATCTATGGCTACACCTTC
CASSLIFRDLKIYGYTF
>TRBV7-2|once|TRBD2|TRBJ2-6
TGTGCCAGCAGCTTAGCCGGACTAGCGGGGCCCGGCCGCGTCCTGACTTTC
CASSLAGLAGPGRVLTF
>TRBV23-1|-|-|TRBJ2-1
TGCGCCAGCAGCCCTCGGGGGTACAATGAGCAGTTCTTC
CASSPRGYNEQFF
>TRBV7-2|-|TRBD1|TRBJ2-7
TGTGCCAGCAGCGCCAACAGGGGGAGCTCCTACGAGCAGTACTTC
CASSANRGSSYEQYF
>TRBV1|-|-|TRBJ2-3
TGCACCAGCAGCCCACCGGGACTAGCGGGGGGTAGCACAGATACACAGTATTTT
CTSSPPGLAGGSTDTQYF
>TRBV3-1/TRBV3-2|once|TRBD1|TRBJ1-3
TGTGCCAGCAGCCCTACAGGGGTTGGAAACACCATATATTTT
CASSPTGVGNTIYF
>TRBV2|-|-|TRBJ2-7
TGTGCCAGCACCGGACAGTCCTACGAGCAGTACTTC
CASTGQSYEQYF
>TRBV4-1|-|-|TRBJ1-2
TGCGCCAGCAGCCAAGTTGTAAGATCCAGGGTCTATGGCTACACCTTC
CASSQVVRSRVYGYTF
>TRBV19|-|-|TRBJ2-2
TGTGCCAGTAGTATGACAGGAGCCTTAATTGGCGGGGAGCTGTTTTTT
CASSMTGALIGGELFF
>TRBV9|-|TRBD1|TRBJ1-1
TGTGCCAGCAGCGTAGGGTGGACAGGAAACACTGAAGCTTTCTTT
CASSVGWTGNTEAFF
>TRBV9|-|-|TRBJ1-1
TGTGCCAGCAGCGTAGAAAGCTACACTGAAGCTTTCTTT
CASSVESYTEAFF
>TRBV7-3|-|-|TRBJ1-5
TGTGCCAGCAGCATCCTGGGGGGGCCAGCGAGCAATCAGCCCCAGCATTTT
CASSILGGPASNQPQHF
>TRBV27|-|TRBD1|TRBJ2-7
TGTGCCAGCAGACTAACAGGGGGCGGCAGCGAGCAGTACTTC
CASRLTGGGSEQYF
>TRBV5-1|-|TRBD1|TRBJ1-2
TGCGCCAGCAGCTTGGCCGGGACAGGCTTCTATGGCTACACCTTC
CASSLAGTGFYGYTF
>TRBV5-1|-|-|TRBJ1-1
TGCGCCAGCAGCCTCCCCCAGGGGAACACTGAAGCTTTCTTT
CASSLPQGNTEAFF
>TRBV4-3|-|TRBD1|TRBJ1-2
TGCGCCAGCAGCCAAGTACAGGGGACTAACTATGGCTACACCTTC
CASSQVQGTNYGYTF
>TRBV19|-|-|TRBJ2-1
TGTGCCAGTAGTAAAGGACAGAGCTCCTACAATGAGCAGTTCTTC
CASSKGQSSYNEQFF
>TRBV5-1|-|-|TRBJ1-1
TGCGCCAGCAGCTTGGTCCCCTTTACAGGGTCCCACCTTGCGGACACTGAAGCTTTCTTT
CASSLVPFTGSHLADTEAFF
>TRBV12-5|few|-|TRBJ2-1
TGTGCTAGTGGTTTGGTTGTGAGGAGGAGCTCCTACAATGAGCAGTTCTTC
CASGLVVRRSSYNEQFF
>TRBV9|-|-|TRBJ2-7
TGTGCCAGCAGCGTAGAAGGAGAGGGACAGTACTTC
CASSVEGEGQYF